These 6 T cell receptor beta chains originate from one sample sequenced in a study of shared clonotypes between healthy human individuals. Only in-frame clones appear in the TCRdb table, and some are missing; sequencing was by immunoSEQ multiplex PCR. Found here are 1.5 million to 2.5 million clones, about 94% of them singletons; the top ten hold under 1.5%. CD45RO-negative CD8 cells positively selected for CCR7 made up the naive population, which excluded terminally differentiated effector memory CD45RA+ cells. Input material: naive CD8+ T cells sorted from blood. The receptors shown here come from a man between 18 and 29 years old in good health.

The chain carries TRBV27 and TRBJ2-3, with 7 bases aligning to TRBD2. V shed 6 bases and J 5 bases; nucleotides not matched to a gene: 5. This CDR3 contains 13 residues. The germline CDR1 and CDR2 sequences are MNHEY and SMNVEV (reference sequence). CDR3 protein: CASSWTRGDTQYF. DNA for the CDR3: TGTGCCAGCAGCTGGACTAGGGGAGATACGCAGTATTTT.

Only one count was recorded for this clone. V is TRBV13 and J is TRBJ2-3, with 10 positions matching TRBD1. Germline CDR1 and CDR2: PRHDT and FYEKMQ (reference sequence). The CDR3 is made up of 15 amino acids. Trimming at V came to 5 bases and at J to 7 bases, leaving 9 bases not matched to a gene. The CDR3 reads CASSPAGTGDNTQYF. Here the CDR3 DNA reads TGTGCCAGCAGCCCCGCCGGGACAGGGGACAATACGCAGTATTTT.

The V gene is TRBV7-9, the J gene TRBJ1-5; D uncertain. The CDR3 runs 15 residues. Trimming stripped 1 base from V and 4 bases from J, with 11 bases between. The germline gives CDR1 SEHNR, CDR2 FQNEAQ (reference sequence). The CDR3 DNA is TGTGCCAGCAGCTTAGGGACTGAGGTAAATCAGCCCCAGCATTTT. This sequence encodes CASSLGTEVNQPQHF.

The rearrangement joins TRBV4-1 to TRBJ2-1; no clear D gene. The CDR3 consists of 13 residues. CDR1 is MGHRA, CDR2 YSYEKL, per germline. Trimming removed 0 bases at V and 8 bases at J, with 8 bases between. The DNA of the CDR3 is TGCGCCAGCAGCCAAGAGGATACGGATGAGCAGTTCTTC. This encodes CASSQEDTDEQFF.

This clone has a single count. CDR3 loop: CASSDGDRYEQFF. In DNA form, the CDR3 reads TGTGCCAGCAGTGATGGGGACAGGTATGAGCAGTTCTTC. The V call is TRBV2, the J call TRBJ2-1, with 8 positions matching TRBD1. The CDR3 consists of 13 residues. The germline gives CDR1 SNHLY, CDR2 FYNNEI. J lost 8 bases, V lost 3 bases, and 3 bases had no gene match.

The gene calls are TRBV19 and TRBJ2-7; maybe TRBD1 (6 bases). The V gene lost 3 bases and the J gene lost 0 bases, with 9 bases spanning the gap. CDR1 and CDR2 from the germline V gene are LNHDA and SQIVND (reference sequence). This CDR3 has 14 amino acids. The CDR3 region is CASSILDSSYEQYF. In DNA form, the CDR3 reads TGTGCCAGTAGTATTCTGGACAGCTCCTACGAGCAGTACTTC.